One and the same sample provided the 11 T cell receptor beta chains below, sequenced in a study of blood T cell repertoires in COVID-19. The data were produced by immunoSEQ multiplex PCR, yet TCRdb's version contains in-frame clones alone and is incomplete. The sample shows 60,000 to 70,000 clones, around 85% of them seen only once. Sequenced input: peripheral blood. The receptors shown here come from a man aged 45-60 years with acute or convalescent COVID-19.

The chain employs TRBV7-9 and TRBJ2-2, with D perhaps TRBD1 (6 bases). Germline values: CDR1 SEHNR, CDR2 FQNEAQ (reference sequence). CDR3 size: 14 residues. V lost 3 bases, J lost 5 bases, and 10 bases lay in between. CDR3 sequence (DNA): TGTGCCAGCAGCTTCAGGGGAAAGACCGGGGAGCTGTTTTTT. As protein: CASSFRGKTGELFF.

The CDR3 region has the DNA TGTGCCAGCAGCCAAGCCCGACTGAGCACCGGGGAGCTGTTTTTT. It encodes CASSQARLSTGELFF. The genes are TRBV14 and TRBJ2-2, with D unclear. V lost 1 base and J lost 4, with 10 bases in between. Per the germline V gene, CDR1 is SGHDN and CDR2 is FVKESK. CDR3 length equals 15 residues.

The chain carries TRBV3-1 (or the pseudogene TRBV3-2) and TRBJ1-1, with 8 positions matching TRBD1. The CDR3 runs 14 residues. V dropped 3 bases and J dropped 10; count of bases not matched to a gene: 10. CDR1 and CDR2 from the germline V gene are LGHDT and YNNKEL (reference sequence). CDR3 bases: TGTGCCAGCAGCCATCTACAGGGGGGGGCAGGAGCTTTCTTT. It yields the protein CASSHLQGGAGAFF.

The chain is built from TRBV5-1 and TRBJ1-6, with 10 bases fitting TRBD1. V shed 4 bases, J shed 13 bases, and the junction held 17 bases outside the gene matches. The CDR3 runs 17 residues. Germline V lookup: CDR1 SGHRS, CDR2 YFSETQ. The CDR3 region is CASSLGPGTGDSSPLHF. DNA of the CDR3: TGCGCCAGCAGCCTGGGGCCCGGGACAGGGGATTCTTCGCCCCTCCACTTT. The variable domain in full, completed from reference TRBV5-1 and TRBJ1-6, reads KAGVTQTPRYLIKTRGQQVTLSCSPISGHRSVSWYQQTPGQGLQFLFEYFSETQRNKGNFPGRFSGRQFSNSRSEMNVSTLELGDSALYLCASSLGPGTGDSSPLHFGNGTRLTVT.

The V and J genes are TRBV24-1 and TRBJ2-1; tentative D call: TRBD2 (6 bases). Per germline, CDR1 KGHDR and CDR2 SFDVKD. CDR3 length equals 17 residues. V lost 1 base to trimming and J lost 0 bases, with 12 bases between them. The CDR3 DNA reads as TGTGCCACCAGTGATTTAACGGGGGAGAGCTCCTACAATGAGCAGTTCTTC. Amino acid sequence: CATSDLTGESSYNEQFF.

The chain uses TRBV2 and TRBJ2-7, with D possibly being TRBD1 (6 bases). Deletions cut 9 bases from V and 2 bases from J, with 8 bases between. CDR1 and CDR2 from the germline V gene are SNHLY and FYNNEI. There are 11 residues in the CDR3. The CDR3 nucleotides are TGTGCCAGACAGGGACCCTACGAGCAGTACTTC. Amino acids: CARQGPYEQYF.

In DNA form, the CDR3 reads TGCAGCGGACAGGGTGTACGAGAGACCCAGTACTTC. Amino acid sequence: CSGQGVRETQYF. The V and J genes are TRBV29-1 and TRBJ2-5, with 7 bases matching TRBD1. The length of the CDR3 is 12 residues. Looked up from germline, CDR1 is SQVTM and CDR2 is ANQGSEA. Germline trimming cut 7 bases from V and 4 bases from J; bases unmatched to any gene: 6.

This rearrangement joins TRBV25-1 to TRBJ2-6; D is possibly TRBD1 (6 bases). The CDR3 contains 15 residues. The V gene lost 1 base and the J gene lost 2 bases, with 6 bases spanning the gap. Germline CDR1 and CDR2: MGHDK and SYGVNS. In nucleotides, the CDR3 is TGTGCCAGCAGTGAATGGGGGCCTGGGGCCAACGTCCTGACTTTC. This encodes CASSEWGPGANVLTF.

V gene TRBV14 combines with J gene TRBJ2-7; possible D gene TRBD2, 6 bases. The V end was cut by 3 bases, the J end by 0 bases, with 9 bases between. The CDR3 is made up of 14 amino acids. From germline, CDR1 is SGHDN and CDR2 FVKESK. The CDR3 protein is CASSQAGFSYEQYF. In DNA, the CDR3 is TGTGCCAGCAGCCAGGCGGGGTTCTCCTACGAGCAGTACTTC.

The gene calls are TRBV2 and TRBJ1-4; 7 positions match TRBD1. Germline CDR1 SNHLY, CDR2 FYNNEI. After removal of 7 bases from V and 0 bases from J, the junction contained 8 bases not matched to a gene. This CDR3 spans 16 amino acids. Written as DNA, the CDR3 is TGTGCCAGCAAAAGGGACAGACATGCAACTAATGAAAAACTGTTTTTT. This sequence encodes CASKRDRHATNEKLFF.

The chain is built from TRBV27 and TRBJ2-7; TRBD1 is a possible D gene (6 bases). Germline CDR1 reads MNHEY; CDR2 reads SMNVEV (reference sequence). The CDR3 totals 15 residues. V was clipped by 3 bases and J by 7 bases, with 19 bases between them. CDR3 coding DNA: TGTGCCAGCAGTTTGAGAAACAGGGCCTCTGGGGAGCAGTACTTC. It encodes CASSLRNRASGEQYF.